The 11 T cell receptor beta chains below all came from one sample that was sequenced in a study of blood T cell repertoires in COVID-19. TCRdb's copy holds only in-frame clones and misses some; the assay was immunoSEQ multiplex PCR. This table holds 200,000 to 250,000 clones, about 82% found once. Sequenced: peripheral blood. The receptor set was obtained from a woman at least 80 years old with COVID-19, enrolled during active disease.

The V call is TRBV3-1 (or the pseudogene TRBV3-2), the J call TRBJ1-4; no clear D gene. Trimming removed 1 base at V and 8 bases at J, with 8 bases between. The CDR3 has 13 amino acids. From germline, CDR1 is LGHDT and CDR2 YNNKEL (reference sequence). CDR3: CASSQGELEKLFF. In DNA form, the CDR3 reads TGTGCCAGCAGCCAAGGAGAATTGGAAAAACTGTTTTTT.

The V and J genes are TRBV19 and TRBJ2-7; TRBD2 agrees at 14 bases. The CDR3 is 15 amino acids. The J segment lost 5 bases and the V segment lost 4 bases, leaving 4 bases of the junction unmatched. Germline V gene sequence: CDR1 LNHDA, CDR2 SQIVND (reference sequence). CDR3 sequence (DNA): TGTGCCAGTAGTACCGGGACTAGCGGGGGCAACGAGCAGTACTTC. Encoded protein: CASSTGTSGGNEQYF.

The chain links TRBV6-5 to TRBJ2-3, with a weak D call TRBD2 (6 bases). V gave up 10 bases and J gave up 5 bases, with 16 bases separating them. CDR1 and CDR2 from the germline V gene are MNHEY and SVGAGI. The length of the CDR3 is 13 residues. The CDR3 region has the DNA TGTGCCACCCTCGCGGACGGGGGAGATACGCAGTATTTT. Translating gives CATLADGGDTQYF.

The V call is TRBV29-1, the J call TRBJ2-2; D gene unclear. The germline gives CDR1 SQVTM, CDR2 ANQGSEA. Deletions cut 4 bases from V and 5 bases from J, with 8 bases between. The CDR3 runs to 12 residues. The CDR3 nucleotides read TGCAGCGTTGGAGGCCAGACCGGGGAGCTGTTTTTT. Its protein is CSVGGQTGELFF.

The CDR3 reads CASSFGQGSYEQYV. In DNA, the CDR3 is TGCGCCAGCAGCTTTGGACAGGGCTCCTACGAGCAGTACGTC. This rearrangement joins TRBV5-1 to TRBJ2-7, with 8 bases that match TRBD1. The CDR3 spans 14 residues. Germline lookup yields CDR1 SGHRS and CDR2 YFSETQ. J lost 0 bases, V lost 2 bases, and 1 base had no gene match.

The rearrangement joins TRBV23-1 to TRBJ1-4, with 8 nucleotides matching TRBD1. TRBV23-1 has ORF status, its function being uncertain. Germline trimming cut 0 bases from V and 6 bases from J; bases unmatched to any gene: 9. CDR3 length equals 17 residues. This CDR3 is CASSQSMSDREYEKLFF. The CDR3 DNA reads TGCGCCAGCAGTCAATCGATGTCGGACAGGGAGTATGAAAAACTGTTTTTT.

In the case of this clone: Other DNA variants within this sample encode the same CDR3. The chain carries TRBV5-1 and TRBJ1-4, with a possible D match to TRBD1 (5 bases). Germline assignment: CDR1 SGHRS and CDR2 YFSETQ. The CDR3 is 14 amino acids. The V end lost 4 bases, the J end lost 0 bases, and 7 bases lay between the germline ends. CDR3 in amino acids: CASSRGSTNEKLFF. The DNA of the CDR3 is TGCGCCAGCAGCCGGGGGTCAACTAATGAAAAACTGTTTTTT.

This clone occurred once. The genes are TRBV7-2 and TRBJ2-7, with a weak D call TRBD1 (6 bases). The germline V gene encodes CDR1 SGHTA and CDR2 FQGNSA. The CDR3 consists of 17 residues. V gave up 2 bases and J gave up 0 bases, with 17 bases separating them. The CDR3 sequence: CASSLSSTGPSSYEQYF. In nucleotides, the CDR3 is TGTGCCAGCAGCTTAAGTTCGACAGGACCTAGCTCCTACGAGCAGTACTTC.

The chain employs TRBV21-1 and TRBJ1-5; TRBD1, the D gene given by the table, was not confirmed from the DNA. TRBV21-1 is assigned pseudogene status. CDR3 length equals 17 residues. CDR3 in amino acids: CASSKHRVQGSNQPQHF. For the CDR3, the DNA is TGTGCCAGCAGCAAGCACAGGGTCCAAGGTAGCAATCAGCCCCAGCATTTT.

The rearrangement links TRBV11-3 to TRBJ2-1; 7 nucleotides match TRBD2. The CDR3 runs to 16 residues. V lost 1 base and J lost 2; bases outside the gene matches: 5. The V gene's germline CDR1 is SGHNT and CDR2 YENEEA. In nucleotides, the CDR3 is TGTGCCAGCAGCTTAGGTGGGGGGGTCGCCTACAATGAGCAGTTCTTC. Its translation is CASSLGGGVAYNEQFF. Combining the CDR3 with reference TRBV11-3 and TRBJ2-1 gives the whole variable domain EAGVVQSPRYKIIEKKQPVAFWCNPISGHNTLYWYLQNLGQGPELLIRYENEEAVDDSQLPKDRFSAERLKGVDSTLKIQPAELGDSAVYLCASSLGGGVAYNEQFFGPGTRLTVL.

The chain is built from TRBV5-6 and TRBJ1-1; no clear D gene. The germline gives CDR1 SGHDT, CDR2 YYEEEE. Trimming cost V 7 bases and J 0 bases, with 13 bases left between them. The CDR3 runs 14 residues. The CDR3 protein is CASLGRRLNTEAFF. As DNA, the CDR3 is TGTGCCAGCTTGGGCCGTCGCTTGAACACTGAAGCTTTCTTT.